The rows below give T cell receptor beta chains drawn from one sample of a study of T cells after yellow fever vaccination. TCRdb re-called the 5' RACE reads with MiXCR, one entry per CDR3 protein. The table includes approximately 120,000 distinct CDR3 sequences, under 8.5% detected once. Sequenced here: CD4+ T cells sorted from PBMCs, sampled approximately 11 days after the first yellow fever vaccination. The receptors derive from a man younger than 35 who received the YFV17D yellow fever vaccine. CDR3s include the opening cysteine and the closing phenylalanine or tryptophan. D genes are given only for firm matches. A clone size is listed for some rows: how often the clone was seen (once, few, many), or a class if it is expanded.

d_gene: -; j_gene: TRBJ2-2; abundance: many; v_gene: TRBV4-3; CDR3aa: CASSQDLPGSGELFF; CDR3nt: TGCGCCAGCAGCCAAGATCTCCCAGGGAGCGGGGAGCTGTTTTTT
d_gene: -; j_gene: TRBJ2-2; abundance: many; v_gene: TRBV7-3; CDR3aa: CASSLTGGAETTGELFF; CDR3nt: TGTGCCAGCAGCTTAACAGGAGGGGCAGAGACTACCGGGGAGCTGTTTTTT
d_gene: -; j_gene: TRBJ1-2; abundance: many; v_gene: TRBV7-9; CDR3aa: CASSLSGQLSYGYTF; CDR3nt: TGTGCCAGCAGCTTATCTGGACAGCTCTCCTATGGCTACACCTTC
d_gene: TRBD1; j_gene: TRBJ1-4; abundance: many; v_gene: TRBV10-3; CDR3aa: CAIRQGVMEKLFF; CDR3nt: TGTGCCATACGACAGGGGGTCATGGAAAAACTGTTTTTT
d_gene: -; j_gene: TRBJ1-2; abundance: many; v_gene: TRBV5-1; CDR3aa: CASSLQGSGYTF; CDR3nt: TGCGCCAGCAGCTTGCAGGGTTCGGGCTACACCTTC
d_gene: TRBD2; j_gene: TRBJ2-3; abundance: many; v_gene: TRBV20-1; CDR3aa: CSAPPGGGAADTQYF; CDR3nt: TGCAGTGCCCCCCCCGGGGGGGGGGCCGCAGATACGCAGTATTTT
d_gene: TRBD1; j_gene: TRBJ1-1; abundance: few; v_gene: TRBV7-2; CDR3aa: CASSKDRGPYNTEAFF; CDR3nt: TGTGCCAGCAGCAAGGACAGGGGGCCATACAACACTGAAGCTTTCTTT
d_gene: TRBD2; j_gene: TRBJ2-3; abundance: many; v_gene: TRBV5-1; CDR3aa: CASSESGGPGTQYF; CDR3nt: TGCGCCAGCAGCGAGAGCGGGGGGCCTGGTACGCAGTATTTT
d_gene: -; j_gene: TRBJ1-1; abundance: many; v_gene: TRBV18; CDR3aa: CASSPDENTEAFF; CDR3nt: TGTGCCAGCTCACCGGATGAGAACACTGAAGCTTTCTTT
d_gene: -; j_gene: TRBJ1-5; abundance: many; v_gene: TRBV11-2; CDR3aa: CASSPGHLGGQPQHF; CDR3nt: TGTGCCAGCAGCCCCGGACACCTCGGGGGACAGCCCCAGCATTTT
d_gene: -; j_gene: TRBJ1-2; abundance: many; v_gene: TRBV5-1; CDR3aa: CASSLAFAFTYGYTF; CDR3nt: TGCGCCAGCAGCTTGGCCTTTGCTTTTACCTATGGCTACACCTTC
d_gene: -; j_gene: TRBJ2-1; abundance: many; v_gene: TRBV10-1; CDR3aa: CASSEGGTDNEQFF; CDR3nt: TGCGCCAGCAGTGAGGGTGGAACCGACAATGAGCAGTTCTTC
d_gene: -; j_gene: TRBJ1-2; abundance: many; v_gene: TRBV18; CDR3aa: CASSPPWGADGYTF; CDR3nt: TGTGCCAGCTCACCACCGTGGGGGGCGGATGGCTACACCTTC
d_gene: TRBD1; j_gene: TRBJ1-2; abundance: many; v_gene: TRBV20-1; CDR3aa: CSARDRGLGYTF; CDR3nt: TGCAGTGCTAGGGACAGGGGGCTTGGCTACACCTTC
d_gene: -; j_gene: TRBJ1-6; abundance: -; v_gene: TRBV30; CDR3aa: CAWSVRNYNSPLHF; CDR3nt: TGTGCCTGGAGTGTAAGGAACTATAATTCACCCCTCCACTTT
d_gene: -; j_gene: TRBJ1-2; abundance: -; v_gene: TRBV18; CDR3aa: CASSPQSTNYGYTF; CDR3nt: TGTGCCAGCTCACCACAGTCCACTAACTATGGCTACACCTTC
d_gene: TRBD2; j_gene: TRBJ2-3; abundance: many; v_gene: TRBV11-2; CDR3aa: CASSSYGTSGAVVATQYF; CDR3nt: TGTGCCAGCAGCTCCTATGGGACTAGCGGGGCGGTTGTGGCCACGCAGTATTTT
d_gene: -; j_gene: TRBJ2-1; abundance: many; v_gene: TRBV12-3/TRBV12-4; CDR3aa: CASSLQSYNEQFF; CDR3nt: TGTGCCAGCAGTTTACAGTCCTACAATGAGCAGTTCTTC
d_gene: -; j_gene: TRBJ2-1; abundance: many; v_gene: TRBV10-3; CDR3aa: CAISESTGSSYNEQFF; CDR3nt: TGTGCCATCAGTGAATCAACAGGGAGCTCCTACAATGAGCAGTTCTTC
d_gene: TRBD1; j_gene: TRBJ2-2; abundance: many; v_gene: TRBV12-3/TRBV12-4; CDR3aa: CASSRDRVNTGELFF; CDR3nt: TGTGCCAGCAGTAGGGACAGGGTGAACACCGGGGAGCTGTTTTTT
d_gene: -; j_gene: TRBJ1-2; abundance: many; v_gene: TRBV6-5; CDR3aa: CASSRGNPFLYGYTF; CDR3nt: TGTGCCAGCAGTCGCGGAAACCCTTTTCTATATGGCTACACCTTC